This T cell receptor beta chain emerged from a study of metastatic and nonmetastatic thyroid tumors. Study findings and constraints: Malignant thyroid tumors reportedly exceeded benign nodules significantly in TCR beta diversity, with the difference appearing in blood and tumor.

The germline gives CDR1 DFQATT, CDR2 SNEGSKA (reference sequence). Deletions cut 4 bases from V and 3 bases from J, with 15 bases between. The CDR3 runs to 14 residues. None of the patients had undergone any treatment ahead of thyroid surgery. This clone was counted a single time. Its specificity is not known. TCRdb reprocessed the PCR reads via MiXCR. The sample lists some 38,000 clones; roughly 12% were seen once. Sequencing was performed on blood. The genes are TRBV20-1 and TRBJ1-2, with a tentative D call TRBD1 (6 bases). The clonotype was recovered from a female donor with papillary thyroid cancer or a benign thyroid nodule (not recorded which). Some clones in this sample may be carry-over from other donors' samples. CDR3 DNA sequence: TGCAGTGCTATCCGGATCGGGGGCGACTATGGCTACACCTTC. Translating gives CSAIRIGGDYGYTF.